The rows below give T cell receptor beta chains drawn from one sample of a study of early T cells in non-severe SARS-CoV-2 infection. TCRdb analysed the 5' RACE reads with MiXCR anew, one entry per CDR3 protein. This sample has tens of thousands of distinct CDR3 sequences; approximately 5.9% occur once, and the top ten carry about 5%. Source: whole blood, taken at baseline. Receptors originate from an adult who was a healthcare worker with PCR-confirmed SARS-CoV-2 infection or an uninfected control (not recorded which). Each CDR3 is given with its conserved first and last residue. A D gene is named only where the DNA matches it firmly. The size entry is marked missing in some rows and otherwise reads once, few, many or a size class.

clone size | J gene | V gene | D gene | CDR3 protein | CDR3 DNA
medium-sized | TRBJ1-5 | TRBV9 | - | CASSVAPDQPQHF | TGTGCCAGCAGCGTAGCCCCAGACCAGCCCCAGCATTTT
- | TRBJ2-5 | TRBV7-3 | - | CASPMHQETQYF | TGTGCCAGTCCCATGCACCAAGAGACCCAGTACTTC
- | TRBJ2-1 | TRBV18 | - | CASSPELSYNEQFF | TGTGCCAGCTCACCTGAGTTATCCTACAATGAGCAGTTCTTC
many | TRBJ1-6 | TRBV6-5 | - | CASTSLWGNSPLHF | TGTGCCAGCACCTCGTTATGGGGCAATTCACCCCTCCACTTT
many | TRBJ2-1 | TRBV4-1 | - | CASSQPTGNVANEQFF | TGCGCCAGCAGCCAACCCACAGGGAACGTGGCAAATGAGCAGTTCTTC
many | TRBJ1-3 | TRBV28 | - | CASTYDSENTIYF | TGTGCCAGCACATACGACTCTGAAAACACCATATATTTT
many | TRBJ2-3 | TRBV10-3 | - | CAISAGSNTDTQYF | TGTGCCATCAGTGCAGGCAGCAACACAGATACGCAGTATTTT
many | TRBJ2-3 | TRBV20-1 | TRBD2 | CSARGLAATDTQYF | TGCAGTGCTAGAGGACTAGCCGCCACAGATACGCAGTATTTT
many | TRBJ1-4 | TRBV20-1 | - | CSARLIRDIRGEKLFF | TGCAGTGCTAGACTAATACGGGACATTCGAGGAGAAAAACTGTTTTTT
many | TRBJ1-4 | TRBV20-1 | TRBD1 | CSAREGTGVEKLFF | TGCAGTGCTAGAGAAGGGACAGGGGTCGAAAAACTGTTTTTT
medium-sized | TRBJ2-3 | TRBV11-3 | TRBD2 | CASSLGSSAGGPDTQYF | TGTGCCAGCAGCTTAGGGTCTTCGGCGGGAGGGCCGGATACGCAGTATTTT
many | TRBJ1-1 | TRBV6-5 | TRBD1 | CASSYSKTGQGPWNTEAFF | TGTGCCAGCAGTTACTCTAAGACGGGACAGGGGCCCTGGAACACTGAAGCTTTCTTT
many | TRBJ2-4 | TRBV28 | - | CASRRENIQYF | TGTGCCAGCCGGCGAGAAAACATTCAGTACTTC
many | TRBJ2-3 | TRBV28 | TRBD1 | CASSSGQGGRDTQYF | TGTGCCAGCAGCTCCGGACAGGGTGGGAGAGATACGCAGTATTTT
many | TRBJ1-2 | TRBV27 | TRBD1 | CASRTGGTGTVPMNYGYTF | TGTGCCAGCCGTACGGGGGGCACCGGGACAGTACCAATGAACTATGGCTACACCTTC
many | TRBJ2-2 | TRBV24-1 | TRBD2 | CATSDRLAGVTGELFF | TGTGCCACCAGTGACCGACTAGCGGGAGTCACCGGGGAGCTGTTTTTT
many | TRBJ2-2 | TRBV29-1 | - | CSVRPGSTGELFF | TGCAGCGTTAGGCCCGGGAGCACCGGGGAGCTGTTTTTT
few | TRBJ1-4 | TRBV19 | - | CASSTRGAREKLFF | TGTGCCAGTAGTACCAGGGGCGCGAGGGAAAAACTGTTTTTT
many | TRBJ2-3 | TRBV24-1 | TRBD1 | CATTAYRGDTQYF | TGTGCCACCACGGCCTACAGGGGAGATACGCAGTATTTT
few | TRBJ2-1 | TRBV7-6 | TRBD2 | CASSFVTSGSPYNEQFF | TGTGCCAGCAGCTTCGTGACTAGCGGGAGCCCCTACAATGAGCAGTTCTTC
few | TRBJ2-7 | TRBV12-3/TRBV12-4 | - | CASSERDSAYEQYF | TGTGCCAGCAGTGAACGGGACTCCGCCTACGAGCAGTACTTC
many | TRBJ2-5 | TRBV11-2 | - | CASSLGSQETQYF | TGTGCCAGCAGCTTGGGGTCCCAAGAGACCCAGTACTTC
- | TRBJ1-1 | TRBV29-1 | - | CSAGQDEAFF | TGCAGCGCGGGCCAGGATGAAGCTTTCTTT
many | TRBJ2-7 | TRBV11-2 | - | CASSLLAGMGEQYF | TGTGCCAGCAGCTTATTGGCAGGGATGGGAGAGCAGTACTTC
many | TRBJ1-2 | TRBV20-1 | - | CSAREGADGYTF | TGCAGTGCTAGAGAGGGGGCCGATGGCTACACCTTC
many | TRBJ2-1 | TRBV7-2 | TRBD2 | CASSLVAGAYNEQFF | TGTGCCAGCAGTCTTGTAGCGGGGGCCTACAATGAGCAGTTCTTC
many | TRBJ1-3 | TRBV27 | - | CASGSVGNTIYF | TGTGCCAGCGGATCCGTCGGAAACACCATATATTTT
few | TRBJ1-2 | TRBV7-6 | - | CASSLVPQGSNYGYTF | TGTGCCAGCAGCTTAGTCCCACAGGGCTCTAACTATGGCTACACCTTC
- | TRBJ1-1 | TRBV12-3/TRBV12-4 | - | CASSPLDKNTEAFF | TGTGCCAGCAGCCCCTTGGACAAAAACACTGAAGCTTTCTTT
- | TRBJ1-4 | TRBV6-1 | - | CASSEAGGGAEKLFF | TGTGCCAGCAGTGAAGCAGGCGGGGGCGCTGAAAAACTGTTTTTT
many | TRBJ2-3 | TRBV5-4 | - | CASSLAGVSDTQYF | TGTGCCAGCAGCTTGGCAGGGGTCTCGGATACGCAGTATTTT
few | TRBJ1-1 | TRBV28 | - | CASSFRIGRTEAFF | TGTGCCAGCAGTTTCAGGATTGGGCGCACTGAAGCTTTCTTT